Presented here are 30 T cell receptor beta chains from one specimen sequenced in a study of PD-L1 blockade in urothelial cancer. Repertoires were generated with immunoSEQ multiplex PCR, while TCRdb's copy carries only in-frame clones and drops some. The table has tens of thousands of clones, more than 75% seen once. Time point indicated: peripheral blood 6 weeks after treatment start. The input for sequencing was PBMCs, taken around atezolizumab (anti-PD-L1) treatment. The receptors stem from a man in his sixties with urothelial cancer.

The chain carries TRBV2 and TRBJ2-7; D gene unclear. CDR3 length: 14 residues. CDR1 and CDR2 from the germline V gene are SNHLY and FYNNEI. The V end was cut by 9 bases, the J end by 0 bases, with 15 bases between. The CDR3 loop is CASRSQVLSYEQYF. CDR3 in DNA: TGTGCCAGTCGATCGCAGGTACTCTCCTACGAGCAGTACTTC.

This clone was picked up one time. The chain uses TRBV4-3 and TRBJ2-6, with a weak D call TRBD2 (5 bases). CDR1 and CDR2 from the germline V gene are LGHNA and YSLEER. The CDR3 runs 18 residues. V was cut by 0 bases and J by 2 bases, with 14 bases left in between. The chain's CDR3 is CASSQESVRGTGANVLTF. The CDR3 nucleotides read TGCGCCAGCAGCCAAGAGTCGGTACGGGGAACTGGGGCCAACGTCCTGACTTTC.

The rearrangement joins TRBV11-2 to TRBJ2-3, with 8 bases lining up with TRBD1. Germline V lookup: CDR1 SGHAT, CDR2 FQNNGV. There are 16 residues in the CDR3. Trimming removed 4 bases from V and 4 bases from J; junction bases left unmatched: 10. CDR3 amino acids: CASSSKGQARPDTQYF. CDR3 bases: TGTGCCAGCAGCTCGAAGGGACAGGCGCGCCCAGATACGCAGTATTTT.

This clone came up a few times. The chain combines TRBV30 with TRBJ1-5; tentative D call: TRBD1 (5 bases). Trimming removed 2 bases from V and 7 bases from J, with 12 bases in between. CDR1 GTSNPN and CDR2 SVGIG come from the germline V gene (reference sequence). The CDR3 has 13 amino acids. CDR3 residues: CAWSRVGGQPQHF. CDR3 in DNA: TGTGCCTGGAGTCGGGTGGGGGGACAGCCCCAGCATTTT. The full variable domain, completed using reference TRBV30 and TRBJ1-5, is SQTIHQWPATLVQPVGSPLSLECTVEGTSNPNLYWYRQAAGRGLQLLFYSVGIGQISSEVPQNLSASRPQDRQFILSSKKLLLSDSGFYLCAWSRVGGQPQHFGDGTRLSIL.

This sequence joins TRBV30 and TRBJ2-2, with D perhaps matching TRBD2 (5 bases). CDR1 GTSNPN and CDR2 SVGIG come from the germline V gene (reference sequence). The V gene lost 3 bases and the J gene lost 7 bases, with 15 bases spanning the gap. The CDR3 contains 14 residues. The CDR3 DNA reads as TGTGCCTGGAGCCCACGCCCTACTAGCGGGGAGCTGTTTTTT. It encodes CAWSPRPTSGELFF.

This clone was recorded a few times. V and J are TRBV7-9 and TRBJ2-7; 10 bases fit TRBD1. From germline, CDR1 is SEHNR and CDR2 FQNEAQ (reference sequence). J lost 3 bases, V lost 6 bases, and 2 bases had no gene match. The CDR3 sequence is 13 residues long. As DNA, the CDR3 is TGTGCCAGCAGTAGGGACAGGGGCTACGAGCAGTACTTC. This gives the protein CASSRDRGYEQYF.

The chain links TRBV6-1 to TRBJ1-2; D possibly corresponds to TRBD1 (6 bases). The germline gives CDR1 MNHNS, CDR2 SASEGT. V was cut by 3 bases and J by 3 bases, with 17 bases left in between. The CDR3 extends over 16 amino acids. The CDR3 sequence: CASSDFQQQGYYGYTF. In nucleotides, the CDR3 is TGTGCCAGCAGTGATTTTCAACAACAGGGTTACTATGGCTACACCTTC.

In this sample, this clone turned up a few times. This chain connects TRBV30 to TRBJ1-1; D not certain. CDR3 length: 12 amino acids. The V and J ends lost 3 bases and 5 bases respectively, with 10 bases between them. Germline CDR1 GTSNPN, CDR2 SVGIG (reference sequence). CDR3 bases: TGTGCCTGGAGGAACAGTGGAACTGAAGCTTTCTTT. It specifies CAWRNSGTEAFF.

The gene calls are TRBV27 and TRBJ2-4; possibly TRBD1 for D (6 bases). Between the trimmed V and J ends, which lost 11 bases and 0 bases, there was a span of 32 bases. Germline V gives CDR1 MNHEY, CDR2 SMNVEV (reference sequence). The CDR3 extends over 20 amino acids. The CDR3 nucleotides are TGTGCCCTCCGACGGCGACAATTCAGGGGTGTGAGACTAGCCAAAAACATTCAGTACTTC. Amino acid sequence: CALRRRQFRGVRLAKNIQYF.

This chain links TRBV11-3 with TRBJ2-7; maybe TRBD2 (6 bases). Germline values: CDR1 SGHNT, CDR2 YENEEA. Deletions cut 5 bases from V and 8 bases from J, with 19 bases between. This CDR3 comprises 14 residues. The DNA of the CDR3 is TGTGCCAGCAGCCGAACGGGACTTTTCGGTCAGCAGTACTTC. It translates to CASSRTGLFGQQYF.

The chain uses TRBV6-5 and TRBJ2-6; D is possibly TRBD2 (5 bases). V shed 4 bases and J shed 4 bases, with 11 bases lying between them. The CDR3 spans 15 residues. CDR1 MNHEY and CDR2 SVGAGI come from the germline V gene. This chain's CDR3 is CASSFGLRGANVLTF. DNA of the CDR3: TGTGCCAGCAGTTTTGGACTTCGGGGGGCCAACGTCCTGACTTTC.

This clone was detected only once. V gene TRBV9 combines with J gene TRBJ1-6; weak D call: TRBD1 (5 bases). Germline V gives CDR1 SGDLS, CDR2 YYNGEE. The CDR3 spans 15 residues. The V end was cut by 3 bases, the J end by 7 bases, with 14 bases between. CDR3 nucleotide sequence: TGTGCCAGCAGCGCGACGGGGGGAAGCAATTCACCCCTCCACTTT. It specifies CASSATGGSNSPLHF.

This chain links TRBV19 with TRBJ2-5; D possibly corresponds to TRBD2 (6 bases). Germline V gene lookup returns CDR1 LNHDA and CDR2 SQIVND (reference sequence). V lost 3 bases and J 1 base, leaving 9 bases between the germline ends. This CDR3 is built from 14 residues. For the CDR3, the DNA is TGTGCCAGTAGTATGTCGGGGGTCCAAGAGACCCAGTACTTC. It codes for CASSMSGVQETQYF.

Notes on this clone: One end of the junction varies from germline; a read error may be responsible. The V gene is TRBV28, the J gene TRBJ1-2; D remains unclear. Germline assignment: CDR1 MDHEN and CDR2 SYDVKM. The CDR3 length is 14 residues. The DNA for the CDR3 is TGTGCCAGCAGCTTATCGCGGGGTGGGTATGGCTACACCTTC. Protein: CASSLSRGGYGYTF.

The V call is TRBV6-6, the J call TRBJ2-3; maybe TRBD1 (6 bases). There are 16 residues in the CDR3. V lost 4 bases, J lost 5 bases, and 19 bases lay in between. CDR1 and CDR2 from the germline V gene are MNHNY and SVGAGI (reference sequence). The CDR3 protein is CASSSSPGDVGDTQYF. In DNA form, the CDR3 reads TGTGCCAGCAGTTCCTCCCCAGGGGACGTAGGAGATACGCAGTATTTT.

The chain couples TRBV19 to TRBJ1-1, with TRBD1 as a possible D gene (6 bases). The CDR3 length is 12 residues. Germline V gives CDR1 LNHDA, CDR2 SQIVND (reference sequence). V gave up 1 base and J gave up 9 bases, with 9 bases separating them. CDR3 in amino acids: CASSIVGGKAFF. CDR3 in DNA: TGTGCCAGTAGTATAGTAGGGGGAAAAGCTTTCTTT.

The chain couples TRBV5-4 to TRBJ2-7, with TRBD1 identical over 8 bases. Trimming removed 0 bases from V and 6 bases from J; junction bases left unmatched: 8. Per the germline V gene, CDR1 is SGHNT and CDR2 is YYREEE (reference sequence). CDR3 length equals 15 residues. The CDR3 loop reads CASSLAGGAFREQYF. Written as DNA, the CDR3 is TGTGCCAGCAGCTTGGCAGGGGGCGCGTTCCGCGAGCAGTACTTC.

The J gene is TRBJ2-7, the V gene TRBV7-9; D ambiguous. Germline V lookup: CDR1 SEHNR, CDR2 FQNEAQ (reference sequence). The CDR3 contains 12 residues. With 1 base removed from V and 4 bases from J, the gap between germline ends came to 5 bases. CDR3 loop: CASSLVSYEQYF. As DNA, the CDR3 is TGTGCCAGCAGCTTAGTCAGTTACGAGCAGTACTTC.

This sequence joins TRBV11-2 and TRBJ2-7; 9 bases are a match to TRBD2. The germline V gene encodes CDR1 SGHAT and CDR2 FQNNGV. The CDR3 is 15 amino acids. V dropped 5 bases and J dropped 5; count of bases not matched to a gene: 10. In nucleotides, the CDR3 is TGTGCCAGCAGCCCCCAGACTAGCGGCGGCCACGAGCAGTACTTC. Translating gives CASSPQTSGGHEQYF.

The chain is built from TRBV11-2 and TRBJ1-1; 7 bases map to TRBD1. The germline V gene encodes CDR1 SGHAT and CDR2 FQNNGV. The CDR3 sequence is 14 residues long. Trimming removed 3 bases from V and 2 bases from J; junction bases left unmatched: 3. CDR3 bases: TGTGCCAGCAGCTTGCGACAGGGTAACACTGAAGCTTTCTTT. It specifies CASSLRQGNTEAFF.

The rearrangement joins TRBV11-3 to TRBJ2-7, with no clear D. With 4 bases removed from V and 1 base from J, the gap between germline ends came to 14 bases. CDR1 is SGHNT, CDR2 YENEEA, per germline. This CDR3 spans 15 amino acids. CDR3 sequence: CASSSNYVLSYEQYF. For the CDR3, the DNA is TGTGCCAGCAGCTCCAACTACGTTCTTTCCTACGAGCAGTACTTC.

The V and J genes are TRBV27 and TRBJ1-2, with D perhaps matching TRBD1 (6 bases). The germline V and J ends were trimmed by 5 bases and 2 bases, with 9 bases remaining between them. The germline V gene has CDR1 MNHEY and CDR2 SMNVEV (reference sequence). This CDR3 contains 13 residues. CDR3 nucleotides: TGTGCCAGCAGTCCGGGGGGCAACTATGGCTACACCTTC. Translating gives CASSPGGNYGYTF.

This clone was seen once. The V call is TRBV5-6, the J call TRBJ2-7, with 7 bases that match TRBD2. The germline CDR1 and CDR2 sequences are SGHDT and YYEEEE. V lost 2 bases to trimming and J lost 1 base; unmatched junction nucleotides: 6. There are 15 residues in the CDR3. CDR3 bases: TGTGCCAGCAGCTTATCTCCGCGGGGGTCCTACGAGCAGTACTTC. This sequence encodes CASSLSPRGSYEQYF.

The chain recombines TRBV5-1 with TRBJ1-2; 8 bases map to TRBD1. The CDR3 sequence is 16 residues long. J was trimmed by 6 bases and V by 0 bases; bases with no gene match: 10. The germline V gene encodes CDR1 SGHRS and CDR2 YFSETQ. The CDR3 sequence is CASSLESRTGMDGYTF. CDR3 sequence (DNA): TGCGCCAGCAGCTTGGAATCTAGGACAGGGATGGATGGCTACACCTTC.

The V and J genes are TRBV7-9 and TRBJ1-1, with no clear D. CDR3 size: 13 residues. Trimming shortened V by 5 bases and J by 3 bases, and 10 bases separated the two germline ends. From germline, CDR1 is SEHNR and CDR2 FQNEAQ (reference sequence). CDR3 DNA: TGTGCCAGCAGCCGTTGGGGAGACACTGAAGCTTTCTTT. Amino acid sequence: CASSRWGDTEAFF.

The V gene is TRBV6-4, the J gene TRBJ1-2; D gene uncertain. Trimming took 5 bases from V and 7 from J, leaving 14 bases between them. Germline assignment: CDR1 MRHNA and CDR2 SNTAGT. The CDR3 contains 13 residues. The CDR3 loop reads CASSPGPSGGYTF. CDR3 DNA: TGTGCCAGCAGTCCGGGTCCCAGCGGTGGCTACACCTTC.

The chain has TRBV11-2 and TRBJ1-4; D not certain. The germline CDR1 and CDR2 sequences are SGHAT and FQNNGV. Trimming left V 5 bases short and J 12 bases short, with 10 bases between. CDR3 size: 11 residues. The CDR3 loop is CASSQTPELFF. The CDR3 bases are TGTGCCAGCAGCCAAACGCCAGAACTGTTTTTT.

This clone has only one observation. This sequence joins TRBV5-4 and TRBJ1-1; perhaps TRBD1 as D (5 bases). V was shortened by 3 bases and J by 3 bases, with 15 bases between the two germline ends. The CDR3 consists of 15 residues. Germline V CDR1 and CDR2: SGHNT, YYREEE (reference sequence). CDR3 loop: CASSSQRGEDTEAFF. CDR3 DNA sequence: TGTGCCAGCAGCTCCCAGCGGGGCGAAGACACTGAAGCTTTCTTT.

The chain uses TRBV19 and TRBJ1-1, with 9 bases aligning to TRBD1. CDR1 is LNHDA and CDR2 is SQIVND in the germline V gene (reference sequence). The CDR3 runs 15 residues. Losses at the gene ends were 4 bases for V and 4 bases for J; bases not matched to a gene: 7. As DNA, the CDR3 is TGTGCCAGTAGTACTCCGGGACAGGGTTTCACTGAAGCTTTCTTT. Its protein is CASSTPGQGFTEAFF.

The V gene is TRBV2, the J gene TRBJ2-5; 9 nucleotides match TRBD1. The CDR3 runs 12 residues. Germline values: CDR1 SNHLY, CDR2 FYNNEI. Germline trimming cut 6 bases from V and 12 bases from J; bases unmatched to any gene: 8. Written as DNA, the CDR3 is TGTGCCAGCAGAGAGGACAGGGGAGTTGAGTACTTC. Its protein product is CASREDRGVEYF.